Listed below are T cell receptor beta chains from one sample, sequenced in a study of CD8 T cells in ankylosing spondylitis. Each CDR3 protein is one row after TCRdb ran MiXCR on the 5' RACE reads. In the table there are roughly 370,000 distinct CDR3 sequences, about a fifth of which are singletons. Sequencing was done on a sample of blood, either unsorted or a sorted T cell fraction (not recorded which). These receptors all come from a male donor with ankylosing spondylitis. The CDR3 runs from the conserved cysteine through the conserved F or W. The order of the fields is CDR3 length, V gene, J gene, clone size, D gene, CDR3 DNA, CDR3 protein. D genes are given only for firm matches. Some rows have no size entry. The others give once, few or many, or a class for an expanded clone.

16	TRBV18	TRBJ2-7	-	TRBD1	TGTGCCAGCTCACCACCGGTACAGGGGGCAGCCTACGAGCAGTACTTC	CASSPPVQGAAYEQYF
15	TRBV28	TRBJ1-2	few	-	TGTGCCAGCAGTTTAAGTGTGGGCGTACCTCATGGCTACACCTTC	CASSLSVGVPHGYTF
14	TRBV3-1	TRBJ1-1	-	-	TGTGCCAGCAGCGCCCGACTGGAGAACACTGAAGCTTTCTTT	CASSARLENTEAFF
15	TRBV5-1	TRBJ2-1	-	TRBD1	TGCGCCAGCAGCTTGGAGGGACAGGGGAATAATGAGCAGTTCTTC	CASSLEGQGNNEQFF
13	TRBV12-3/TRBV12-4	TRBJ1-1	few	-	TGTGCCAGCACCCTGGGGGGGAGCACTGAAGCTTTCTTT	CASTLGGSTEAFF
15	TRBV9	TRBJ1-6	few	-	TGTGCCAGCAGCGGGGGTCGAGGGGCTTTTTCACCCCTCCACTTT	CASSGGRGAFSPLHF
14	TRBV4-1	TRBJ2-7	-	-	TGCGCCAGCAGCCAAGGGGTCGGAGGCTACGAGCAGTACTTC	CASSQGVGGYEQYF
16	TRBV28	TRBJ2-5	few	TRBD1	TGTGCCAGCAGTTCAGGGGGCCTGTGGTACCAAGAGACCCAGTACTTC	CASSSGGLWYQETQYF
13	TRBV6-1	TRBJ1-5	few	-	TGTGCCAGCAGTGTTACAGATCATCAGCCCCAGCATTTT	CASSVTDHQPQHF
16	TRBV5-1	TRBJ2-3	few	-	TGCGCCAGCAGCTTGGGCTCGGGGCTAAGGGGAGATACGCAGTATTTT	CASSLGSGLRGDTQYF
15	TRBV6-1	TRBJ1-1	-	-	TGTGCCAGCACTCCGGGACGCAGGATGAACACTGAAGCTTTCTTT	CASTPGRRMNTEAFF
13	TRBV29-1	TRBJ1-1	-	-	TGCAGCGTTGACCGCCCCCGTTGGACTGAAGCTTTCTTT	CSVDRPRWTEAFF
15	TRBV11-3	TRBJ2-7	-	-	TGTGCCAGCAGCTTTACACCCCGGACAAGCTACGAGCAGTACTTC	CASSFTPRTSYEQYF
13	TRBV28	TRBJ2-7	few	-	TGTGCCAGCAGTTTGGTCAGTCCCTACGAGCAGTACTTC	CASSLVSPYEQYF
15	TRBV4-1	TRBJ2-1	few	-	TGCGCCAGCAGCCATGCTGAGGAAGCCTACAATGAGCAGTTCTTC	CASSHAEEAYNEQFF
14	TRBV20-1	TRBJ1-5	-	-	TGCAGTGCGCAGATTTGGGGGGGAAGTCAGCCCCAGCATTTT	CSAQIWGGSQPQHF
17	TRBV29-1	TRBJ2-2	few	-	TGCAGGTTTCCGGGACCCATCATCCGTACTCAGCCCGGGGAGCTGTTTTTT	CRFPGPIIRTQPGELFF
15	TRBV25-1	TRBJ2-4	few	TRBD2	TGTGCCAGCAGTGAATATTCGGGAGGGCCCTCCATTCAGTACTTC	CASSEYSGGPSIQYF
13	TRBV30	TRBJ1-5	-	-	TGTGCCTGGAGTGTAGCTGACAATCAGCCCCAGCATTTT	CAWSVADNQPQHF
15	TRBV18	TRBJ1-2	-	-	TGTGCCAGCTCACCAAGGCCACCAGGCGACTATGGCTACACCTTC	CASSPRPPGDYGYTF
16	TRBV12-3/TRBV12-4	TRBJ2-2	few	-	TGTGCCAGCAGACTTCGGGCCCGAACCCACGTCGGGGAGCTGTTTTTT	CASRLRARTHVGELFF
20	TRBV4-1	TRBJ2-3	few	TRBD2	TGCGCCAGCAGCCAAGAGGGCGGAGTAGCGGGAGTGTTTGGCACAGATACGCAGTATTTT	CASSQEGGVAGVFGTDTQYF
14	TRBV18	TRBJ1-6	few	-	TGTGCCAGCTCCCCCGCAGGAGAGAATTCACCCCTCCACTTT	CASSPAGENSPLHF
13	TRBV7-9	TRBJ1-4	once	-	TGTGCCAGCAGCACAGTCCCCATCGAAAAACTGTTTTTT	CASSTVPIEKLFF
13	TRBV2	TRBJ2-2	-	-	TGTGCCAGCAGACAGGGAGGAACCGGGGAGCTGTTTTTT	CASRQGGTGELFF
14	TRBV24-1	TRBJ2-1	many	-	TGTGCCACCGCCGGTCAGGGGGGGTACAATGAGCAGTTCTTC	CATAGQGGYNEQFF
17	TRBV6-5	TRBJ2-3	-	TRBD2	TGTGCCAGCAGTCACCGACTCCCTAGACTAGCGGGAGATACGCAGTATTTT	CASSHRLPRLAGDTQYF
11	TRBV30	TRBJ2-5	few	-	TGTGCCTGGAGTGTAGGAGTGACCCAGTACTTC	CAWSVGVTQYF
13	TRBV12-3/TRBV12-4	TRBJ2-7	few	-	TGTGCCACGAGGGGCGGACTGTTGGGCGAGCAGTACTTC	CATRGGLLGEQYF
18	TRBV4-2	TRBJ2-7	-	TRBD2	TGTGCCAGCAGCCAAGGACTAGCGGGAGAAGTATATTCCTACGAGCAGTACTTC	CASSQGLAGEVYSYEQYF
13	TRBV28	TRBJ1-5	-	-	TGTGCCAGCAGGACATCATTCGCCAGGCCCCAGCATTTT	CASRTSFARPQHF
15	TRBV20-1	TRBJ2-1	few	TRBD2	TGCAGTGCTAACAGTGGACTAGCGGGAGCGGATGAGCAGTTCTTC	CSANSGLAGADEQFF
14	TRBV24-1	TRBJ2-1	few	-	TGTGCCACCAGTTCGACAGCAAAATGGGATGAGCAGTTCTTC	CATSSTAKWDEQFF
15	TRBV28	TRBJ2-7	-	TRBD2	TGTGCCAGCAGCTCAAGCGGGAGGGAAAACTACGAGCAGTACTTC	CASSSSGRENYEQYF
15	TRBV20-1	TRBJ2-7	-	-	TGCAGTGCCAGACATGCTTGGGGCGGCGGGTACGAGCAGTACTTC	CSARHAWGGGYEQYF
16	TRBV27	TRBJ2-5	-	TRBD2	TGTGCCAGCAATTCCGACCTAGCGGGAGACCACGAGACCCAGTACTTC	CASNSDLAGDHETQYF
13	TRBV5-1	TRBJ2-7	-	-	TGCGCCAGCAGCTTGGACAGGCGGGACGAGCAGTACTTC	CASSLDRRDEQYF
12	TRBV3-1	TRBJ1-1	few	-	TGTGCCAGCAGCCAAGATTGGTCTGAAGCTTTCTTT	CASSQDWSEAFF
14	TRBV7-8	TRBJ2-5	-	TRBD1	TGTGCCAGCAGCCGAAGGGGGCTCCAAGAGACCCAGTACTTC	CASSRRGLQETQYF
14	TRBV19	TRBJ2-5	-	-	TGTGCCAGTAGTATGGTGGGTCTTCAAGAGACCCAGTACTTC	CASSMVGLQETQYF
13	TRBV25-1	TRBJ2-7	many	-	TGTGCCAGCAGTGCCCGGGCCACCTACGAGCAGTACTTC	CASSARATYEQYF
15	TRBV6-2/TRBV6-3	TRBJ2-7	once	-	TGTGCCAGCACCCAAACGGGAAGGGGACCCTACGAGCAGTACTTC	CASTQTGRGPYEQYF